These 26 T cell receptor beta chains share one sample of origin, sequenced in a study of shared clonotypes between healthy human individuals (dated by TCRdb to the early 2020s). Library preparation was by the immunoSEQ multiplex PCR assay. Here the immuneACCESS table is served through TCRdb, limited to in-frame sequences with V and J called. Missing clones are a known gap in these copies; in checked studies unresolved V genes cover under half, and the rest lacks a known reason. This sample gives around 1.5 million clones in total; 98% of them show up just once. The ten most abundant clones make up around 0.47% of the sample. Sequencing input: naive CD4+ T cells sorted from blood. Per the publication, the cell subset or site label means: CD45RA+ positively selected. These receptors originate from a man aged 25 to 40 in good health.

The CDR3 here is CASSAITGTSSFF. The CDR3 DNA follows: TGTGCCAGCAGCGCGATAACCGGGACTAGTTCGTTCTTC. The V call is TRBV27, the J call TRBJ2-1; TRBD2 aligns across 8 bases. The ends lost 6 bases at V and 15 bases at J; junction bases unmatched: 13. The CDR3 runs to 13 residues. Germline values: CDR1 MNHEY, CDR2 SMNVEV (reference sequence).

The rearrangement uses TRBV7-2 and TRBJ1-2, with 9 bases identical to TRBD1. The germline gives CDR1 SGHTA, CDR2 FQGNSA. The CDR3 covers 15 residues. Germline trimming cut 5 bases from V and 3 bases from J; bases unmatched to any gene: 7. CDR3 amino acids: CASSPGQGSYYGYTF. The CDR3, as DNA: TGTGCCAGCAGCCCCGGACAGGGGTCTTACTATGGCTACACCTTC.

Comments on this clone: Other DNA sequences in this sample translate to the same CDR3. The chain links TRBV30 to TRBJ1-5; 8 bases line up with TRBD1. In germline, CDR1 is GTSNPN, CDR2 SVGIG (reference sequence). V lost 1 base to trimming and J lost 5 bases; unmatched junction nucleotides: 1. This CDR3 region has 13 residues. CDR3 protein: CAWSDRGDQPQHF. In DNA form, the CDR3 reads TGTGCCTGGAGTGACAGGGGGGATCAGCCCCAGCATTTT. Complete variable domain (other parts from reference TRBV30 and TRBJ1-5): SQTIHQWPATLVQPVGSPLSLECTVEGTSNPNLYWYRQAAGRGLQLLFYSVGIGQISSEVPQNLSASRPQDRQFILSSKKLLLSDSGFYLCAWSDRGDQPQHFGDGTRLSIL.

The rearrangement links TRBV2 to TRBJ2-5; no definite D call. The V and J ends lost 1 base and 4 bases respectively, with 10 bases between them. The CDR3 has 14 amino acids. Germline V gene sequence: CDR1 SNHLY, CDR2 FYNNEI. In DNA form, the CDR3 reads TGTGCCAGCAGTGAAGGCTCCGCTCTAGAGACCCAGTACTTC. It specifies CASSEGSALETQYF.

The chain couples TRBV4-2 to TRBJ2-1, with TRBD2 identical over 9 bases. This CDR3 is 13 amino acids long. The V and J ends lost 4 bases and 6 bases, in that order; junction bases with no gene match: 1. Germline assignment: CDR1 LGHNA and CDR2 YNFKEQ. Written as DNA, the CDR3 is TGTGCCAGCAGCCGAGCGGGGGGCAATGAGCAGTTCTTC. Protein product: CASSRAGGNEQFF.

V and J are TRBV11-2 and TRBJ2-1; D may match TRBD1 or TRBD2 (5 bases each). The CDR3 spans 14 residues. The V and J ends lost 1 base and 4 bases respectively, with 8 bases between them. CDR1 SGHAT and CDR2 FQNNGV come from the germline V gene. This chain's CDR3 is CASSLGGRYNEQFF. Written as DNA, the CDR3 is TGTGCCAGCAGCTTAGGGGGGAGATACAATGAGCAGTTCTTC. Variable domain in full (rest from reference TRBV11-2 and TRBJ2-1): EAGVAQSPRYKIIEKRQSVAFWCNPISGHATLYWYQQILGQGPKLLIQFQNNGVVDDSQLPKDRFSAERLKGVDSTLKIQPAKLEDSAVYLCASSLGGRYNEQFFGPGTRLTVL.

Comment on this clone: The same CDR3 arises from other DNA sequences in this sample as well. V and J are TRBV5-1 and TRBJ1-4; 7 bases are shared with TRBD1. Trimming removed 0 bases from V and 0 bases from J; junction bases left unmatched: 5. The CDR3 has 17 residues. Germline CDR1 is SGHRS and CDR2 is YFSETQ. The DNA of the CDR3 is TGCGCCAGCAGCTTGGGACAGGGAACCGCAACTAATGAAAAACTGTTTTTT. The encoded protein is CASSLGQGTATNEKLFF.

This chain connects TRBV7-8 to TRBJ1-1; D is possibly TRBD1 (5 bases). The length of the CDR3 is 15 residues. V lost 0 bases and J 3 bases, leaving 11 bases between the germline ends. CDR1 and CDR2 from the germline V gene are SGHVS and FQNEAQ. CDR3 bases: TGTGCCAGCAGCTTAGCAAGTGGGGCTGACACTGAAGCTTTCTTT. Residues: CASSLASGADTEAFF.

This rearrangement joins TRBV15 to TRBJ2-2, with 10 positions matching TRBD1. This CDR3 region has 16 residues. From germline, CDR1 is LNHNV and CDR2 YYDKDF (reference sequence). The junction had 1 base not matched to a gene; V was cut back by 1 base and J by 2 bases. CDR3 residues: CATSRGDRGNTGELFF. In DNA form, the CDR3 reads TGTGCCACCAGCAGAGGGGACAGGGGAAACACCGGGGAGCTGTTTTTT.

Notes on this clone: Other nucleotide sequences in the sample specify the same CDR3. The rearrangement uses TRBV7-9 and TRBJ2-3; 13 bases agree with TRBD2. J was trimmed by 6 bases and V by 3 bases; bases with no gene match: 6. Germline lookup yields CDR1 SEHNR and CDR2 FQNEAQ (reference sequence). The length of the CDR3 is 16 residues. CDR3 region: CASSLAGTSGTDTQYF. CDR3 bases: TGTGCCAGCAGCTTGGCCGGGACTAGCGGGACCGATACGCAGTATTTT.

The count of this clone is one. The V and J genes are TRBV5-1 and TRBJ2-7, with D possibly matching TRBD2 (6 bases). Trimming cost V 1 base and J 1 base, with 12 bases left between them. Germline CDR1 is SGHRS and CDR2 is YFSETQ. The CDR3 length is 15 residues. The DNA for the CDR3 is TGCGCCAGCAGCTTGTTAGGGACTCCGTCCTACGAGCAGTACTTC. Translation gives CASSLLGTPSYEQYF.

The chain is built from TRBV21-1 and TRBJ2-5; TRBD1, the D gene given by the table, was not confirmed from the DNA. TRBV21-1 corresponds to a pseudogene. The CDR3 length is 15 residues. The CDR3 region is CASSRRTGSEETQYF. The CDR3 DNA sequence: TGTGCCAGCAGCAGGCGGACAGGCAGCGAAGAGACCCAGTACTTC.

The chain recombines TRBV28 with TRBJ2-1; maybe TRBD2 (5 bases). This CDR3 is 16 amino acids long. Trimming removed 5 bases at V and 5 bases at J, with 19 bases between. CDR1 and CDR2 (germline): MDHEN, SYDVKM. The CDR3 region is CASSPWEGSGHNEQFF. The DNA for the CDR3 is TGTGCCAGCAGTCCCTGGGAAGGGAGTGGCCACAATGAGCAGTTCTTC.

V gene TRBV19 combines with J gene TRBJ2-1, with TRBD2 as a possible D gene (5 bases). Germline-derived CDR1 and CDR2 are LNHDA and SQIVND (reference sequence). Trimming cost V 4 bases and J 1 base, with 11 bases left between them. The CDR3 extends over 15 amino acids. Here the CDR3 reads CASSTLARSYNEQFF. In DNA, the CDR3 is TGTGCCAGTAGTACCCTAGCAAGGTCCTACAATGAGCAGTTCTTC.

V gene TRBV9 combines with J gene TRBJ1-2; D not resolved. The CDR3 totals 14 residues. CDR1 is SGDLS and CDR2 is YYNGEE in the germline V gene. Trimming left V 2 bases short and J 0 bases short, with 8 bases between. CDR3 coding DNA: TGTGCCAGCAGCGTGGTGGAGTCTAACTATGGCTACACCTTC. This codes for CASSVVESNYGYTF.

This clone was counted once. One end of the junction is discordant with germline, which a read error may explain. The rearrangement links TRBV27 to TRBJ2-1, with a possible D match to TRBD1 (6 bases). Germline CDR1 is MNHEY and CDR2 is SMNVEV (reference sequence). There are 13 residues in the CDR3. This CDR3 reads CASSSTGYTEQFF. CDR3 nucleotides: TGTGCCAGCAGTTCAACAGGGTACACTGAGCAGTTCTTC.

The J gene is TRBJ2-1, the V gene TRBV9; 7 bases are a match to TRBD2. J lost 2 bases, V lost 2 bases, and 10 bases had no gene match. CDR1 is SGDLS and CDR2 is YYNGEE in the germline V gene. This CDR3 is built from 17 residues. CDR3 sequence reads: CASSVDPPGGAYNEQFF. CDR3 sequence (DNA): TGTGCCAGCAGCGTGGACCCACCGGGAGGTGCCTACAATGAGCAGTTCTTC.

The chain employs TRBV5-1 and TRBJ2-1, with 9 bases identical to TRBD2. There are 15 residues in the CDR3. V dropped 6 bases and J dropped 4; count of bases not matched to a gene: 8. Germline V gene data show CDR1 as SGHRS and CDR2 as YFSETQ. The CDR3: CASIEASGAYNEQFF. CDR3 nucleotide sequence: TGCGCCAGCATAGAGGCTAGCGGGGCTTACAATGAGCAGTTCTTC.

V is TRBV11-3 and J is TRBJ2-3; D is unclear. Germline CDR1 reads SGHNT; CDR2 reads YENEEA. Between the trimmed V and J ends, which lost 5 bases and 2 bases, there was a span of 11 bases. CDR3 length equals 14 residues. The CDR3 reads CASSPEYNTDTQYF. For the CDR3, the DNA is TGTGCCAGCAGCCCCGAATATAACACAGATACGCAGTATTTT.

The V call is TRBV15, the J call TRBJ2-3; no firm D call. CDR3 size: 13 residues. Germline V CDR1 and CDR2: LNHNV, YYDKDF (reference sequence). Trimming cost V 5 bases and J 0 bases, with 6 bases left between them. CDR3 region: CATSPHSTDTQYF. The CDR3 DNA is TGTGCCACCAGCCCCCACAGCACAGATACGCAGTATTTT.

The rearrangement uses TRBV2 and TRBJ1-4, with 7 nucleotides matching TRBD1. CDR1 SNHLY and CDR2 FYNNEI come from the germline V gene. V lost 7 bases and J lost 8; bases outside the gene matches: 13. The CDR3 has 15 residues. The DNA for the CDR3 is TGTGCCAGCACCAGGACCCGACAGGGTGAGGAAAAACTGTTTTTT. Translating gives CASTRTRQGEEKLFF.

CDR3 amino acids: CASSVEASGRGDEQFF. In nucleotides, the CDR3 is TGTGCCAGCAGCGTAGAGGCTAGCGGGAGGGGTGATGAGCAGTTCTTC. The chain links TRBV9 to TRBJ2-1, with 12 bases lining up with TRBD2. This CDR3 region has 16 residues. V dropped 0 bases and J dropped 8; count of bases not matched to a gene: 6. CDR1 and CDR2 from the germline V gene are SGDLS and YYNGEE.

CDR3 region: CASSYRGQILGYGYTF. DNA of the CDR3: TGTGCCAGCAGTTACCGTGGACAGATCTTGGGCTATGGCTACACCTTC. This chain connects TRBV6-5 to TRBJ1-2; tentatively, D is TRBD1 (6 bases). Germline CDR1 and CDR2: MNHEY and SVGAGI. Trimming removed 2 bases at V and 4 bases at J, with 17 bases between. The CDR3 totals 16 residues.

The V call is TRBV10-3, the J call TRBJ1-3; tentatively, D is TRBD1 (6 bases). The CDR3 covers 13 residues. The V and J ends lost 0 bases and 15 bases respectively, with 15 bases between them. From germline, CDR1 is ENHRY and CDR2 SYGVKD. The CDR3 DNA follows: TGTGCCATCAGTGAGTCAGGACAGCCCTCGAAATATTTT. Translating gives CAISESGQPSKYF.

The chain uses TRBV7-9 and TRBJ2-1, with D possibly called TRBD1 or TRBD2 (5 bases each). The CDR3 extends over 15 amino acids. CDR1 is SEHNR, CDR2 FQNEAQ, per germline (reference sequence). Trimming cost V 4 bases and J 1 base, with 11 bases left between them. The CDR3: CASSSERTSYNEQFF. Here the CDR3 DNA reads TGTGCCAGCAGCTCCGAGCGGACATCCTACAATGAGCAGTTCTTC.

This clone was seen just once. This sequence joins TRBV14 and TRBJ2-7, with TRBD2 identical over 15 bases. This CDR3 has 17 residues. J was trimmed by 5 bases and V by 4 bases; bases with no gene match: 9. From germline, CDR1 is SGHDN and CDR2 FVKESK. CDR3 loop: CASSLPGLAGGPHEQYF. Written as DNA, the CDR3 is TGTGCCAGCAGCCTCCCTGGACTAGCGGGAGGGCCCCACGAGCAGTACTTC.